This T cell receptor beta chain was documented in a study of prognosis after radiotherapy for stage I lung cancer (dated by TCRdb to the early 2020s). Background for the entire study: Between early 2018 and early 2019, over 15 patients with stage I NSCLC were enrolled in Nanjing, China. All patients were regarded as medically inoperable, because of comorbidities in 11 to 12 patients and refusal of surgery in several patients. Concurrent therapy was not administered to any patient alongside SBRT. Four of the 19 patients developed distant metastases after SBRT, at a median of approximately 7 months; the other 15 showed no significant progression. Using image-guided IMRT or VMAT, SBRT was delivered in 3 to 5 fractions at a biologically effective dose of at least 100 Gy. The cohort was made up of 10 to 15 men and more than five women, with a median age of 74.5 years and an age range of roughly 50 to 84 years. A total of around 40 blood samples from some 19 patients were sequenced, with one sample obtained before and one obtained after SBRT for each patient. This study profiled peripheral blood TCR beta repertoires from stage I NSCLC patients before and after stereotactic body radiotherapy and linked the repertoires to distant failure. Tumor histology was squamous cell carcinoma in more than 5 patients and adenocarcinoma in some 12. Roughly five patients had oligometastatic NSCLC after surgical resection of the primary tumor, and around 13 had newly diagnosed primary stage I lung tumors.

Findings and caveats that apply to the study as a whole: No determination of tumor specificity was made for expanded TCR clones. After SBRT, the number of unique TCR clones decreased (median around 9,400 before versus 6,500 to 7,500 after; Wilcoxon paired P=0.011). Differences in TRBV and TRBJ usage frequencies by metastasis status were reportedly observed in two V genes at baseline and in ten or so V and two J genes after SBRT. None of the reported P values were adjusted for multiple comparisons. Post-SBRT Shannon entropy and its change from baseline were lower in patients who developed distant metastases; baseline Shannon entropy was not associated with metastases. The study was limited by the small cohort and short follow-up, and independent validation of the study findings is required.

All patients had node-negative disease on CT and PET/CT, and none had a history of other malignancies or prior chemotherapy or radiotherapy. At each of two time points, around 6.5 milliliters of peripheral venous blood were collected in EDTA tubes. Ficoll-Paque Plus density-gradient centrifugation was used to isolate PBMCs. Right after collection, samples were kept at -80 degrees C until analysis. The TCR beta CDR3 region was amplified from genomic DNA by two rounds of multiplex PCR. The first PCR round used primers specific to each TRBV and TRBJ gene, and the primer sequences were filed in Chinese patent CN105087789A. The second PCR round used universal primers. The Roche High Pure PCR Template Preparation Kit was used to extract genomic DNA from frozen PBMCs. Paired-end sequencing with 151 bp reads was performed on the libraries using an Illumina HiSeq 3000. The authors processed their data as follows. CutAdapt was used to remove raw reads lacking the multiplex PCR primer sequences. PEAR was used to merge high-quality paired reads into contigs. By aligning each contig to reference sequences, MiXCR assigned the TRB V, D and J gene segments to that contig. To remove sequencing errors, CDR3 sequences were clustered according to base quality and sequence similarity. Diversity was calculated as Shannon entropy divided by the natural log of the number of productive TCR sequences. One minus Shannon entropy divided by the natural log of the number of unique clonotypes was used as the definition of clonality. The Youden index of ROC curves was used to select progression-free survival cut-offs for repertoire metrics, and analyses were performed in R 3.5.3. The public reads were quality trimmed at Q25 with fastp and then assembled into clones with MiXCR by TCRdb, keeping productive beta chains. Records with the same CDR3 protein are collapsed into one entry carrying the most frequent genes and DNA. TCRdb's processing, not the study's, gives the V and J calls here. Here the sample has some 36,000 distinct CDR3 sequences; 24% occur a single time. The ten largest clones add up to about 25% of the sample.

This clonotype was observed many times. Its target antigen remains unknown. No clone much larger than this one lies a single base away; base qualities are absent. The sequencing used PBMCs, collected before or after stereotactic body radiation therapy (not recorded which). The sequence derives from a donor over 45 with non-small cell lung cancer.

The nucleotide sequence reads TGTGCCAGCAGTGTCTCGGGGGGCCGGGGACAGACCCAGTACTTC. This yields the protein CASSVSGGRGQTQYF. The V and J segments used are TRBV6-1 and TRBJ2-5, with a weak D call of TRBD2 (7 bases match). The CDR1 and CDR2 encoded by the germline V gene are MNHNS and SASEGT. Trimming takes 4 bases from V and 6 bases from J, and the germline ends sit 18 bases apart. Measured from the cysteine to the phenylalanine, the CDR3 is 15 residues long. The read is trimmed to its CDR3 DNA, 45 bases read in frame from base 1.